These 10 T cell receptor beta chains originate from one sample sequenced in a study of cytomegalovirus exposure and HLA in healthy donors. This PCR relied on a set of 60 Vbeta primers and 13 Jbeta primers. Here immunoSEQ multiplex PCR was the method, and the copy in TCRdb shows in-frame clones only, minus some. Of about 130,000 clones in the sample, about 85% were seen once. Sequenced material: PBMCs. These receptors were obtained from a boy younger than 18 in good health and CMV-seronegative.

This rearrangement joins TRBV5-1 to TRBJ1-2; no clear D. The CDR3 is made up of 12 amino acids. The V end was cut by 2 bases, the J end by 6 bases, with 8 bases between. In germline, CDR1 is SGHRS, CDR2 YFSETQ. CDR3 loop: CASSFDRDGYTF. As DNA, the CDR3 is TGCGCCAGCAGCTTCGATCGGGATGGCTACACCTTC.

In DNA, the CDR3 is TGTGCCAGTAGTTCAGGGGGCACTGAAGCTTTCTTT. It is translated as CASSSGGTEAFF. J is TRBJ1-1 and V is TRBV19, with TRBD1 identical over 7 bases. The CDR3 extends over 12 amino acids. V trimming: 5 bases; J trimming: 4 bases; junction bases outside the gene matches: 1. Per germline, CDR1 LNHDA and CDR2 SQIVND (reference sequence).

The V and J genes are TRBV7-2 and TRBJ2-7, with no clear D. This CDR3 has 12 residues. The germline V gene has CDR1 SGHTA and CDR2 FQGNSA. V lost 1 base to trimming and J lost 4 bases, with 5 bases between them. The CDR3 protein is CASSLDAYEQYF. CDR3 DNA: TGTGCCAGCAGCTTAGATGCGTACGAGCAGTACTTC.

The V and J genes are TRBV7-9 and TRBJ2-5; TRBD2 might be the D (6 bases). The CDR3 loop spans 14 amino acids. From germline, CDR1 is SEHNR and CDR2 FQNEAQ (reference sequence). V shed 5 bases and J shed 5 bases, with 15 bases lying between them. As DNA, the CDR3 is TGTGCCAGCAGCCCCGGGTGGGACTCGGAGACCCAGTACTTC. This sequence encodes CASSPGWDSETQYF.

This clone was seen a handful of times. The V call is TRBV19, the J call TRBJ1-4; 8 bases match TRBD1. The CDR3 loop spans 16 amino acids. Germline V gene lookup returns CDR1 LNHDA and CDR2 SQIVND (reference sequence). V lost 7 bases and J lost 0; bases outside the gene matches: 7. The CDR3 region is CASKGTGYATNEKLFF. The CDR3 DNA sequence: TGTGCCAGTAAGGGGACAGGATATGCAACTAATGAAAAACTGTTTTTT.

The V gene is TRBV27, the J gene TRBJ2-6; 7 bases align to TRBD1. CDR1 is MNHEY, CDR2 SMNVEV, per germline (reference sequence). The CDR3 contains 18 residues. J was trimmed by 0 bases and V by 4 bases; bases with no gene match: 9. Here the CDR3 DNA reads TGTGCCAGCAGTTACACCGGGACAGCGAACTCTGGGGCCAACGTCCTGACTTTC. Protein: CASSYTGTANSGANVLTF.

V is TRBV5-1 and J is TRBJ1-1; 9 nucleotides agree with TRBD1. This CDR3 region has 16 residues. Germline CDR1 is SGHRS and CDR2 is YFSETQ. V gave up 5 bases and J gave up 2 bases; unmatched junction bases: 10. In DNA, the CDR3 is TGCGCCAGCAGTACCGGGACAGGGATCCTTAACACTGAAGCTTTCTTT. Translation gives CASSTGTGILNTEAFF.

V usage is TRBV30 and J usage is TRBJ1-1; D call uncertain. The germline V gene has CDR1 GTSNPN and CDR2 SVGIG (reference sequence). Trimming cost V 7 bases and J 4 bases, with 10 bases left between them. The CDR3 totals 11 residues. The CDR3 DNA reads TGTGCCTCCTCCCCAGGCACTGAAGCTTTCTTT. It specifies CASSPGTEAFF.

V is TRBV29-1 and J is TRBJ2-5, with 9 bases lining up with TRBD1. Germline values: CDR1 SQVTM, CDR2 ANQGSEA. V shed 4 bases, J shed 5 bases, and the junction held 11 bases outside the gene matches. The CDR3 length is 15 residues. The CDR3 region has the DNA TGCAGCGTTGTTCCGTGGACAGGGGTAGGGGAGACCCAGTACTTC. Amino acid sequence: CSVVPWTGVGETQYF.

The chain couples TRBV7-9 to TRBJ2-7, with 8 bases fitting TRBD1. The V gene end was trimmed by 5 bases and the J gene end by 4 bases; junction bases not matched to a gene: 16. Germline-derived CDR1 and CDR2 are SEHNR and FQNEAQ (reference sequence). CDR3 length: 17 amino acids. This CDR3 is CASSGGVGQGERYEQYF. In DNA, the CDR3 is TGTGCCAGCAGCGGAGGTGTAGGACAGGGAGAACGATACGAGCAGTACTTC. The full variable domain, in which reference TRBV7-9 and TRBJ2-7 provide the parts outside the CDR3, is DTGVSQNPRHKITKRGQNVTFRCDPISEHNRLYWYRQTLGQGPEFLTYFQNEAQLEKSRLLSDRFSAERPKGSFSTLEIQRTEQGDSAMYLCASSGGVGQGERYEQYFGPGTRLTVT.